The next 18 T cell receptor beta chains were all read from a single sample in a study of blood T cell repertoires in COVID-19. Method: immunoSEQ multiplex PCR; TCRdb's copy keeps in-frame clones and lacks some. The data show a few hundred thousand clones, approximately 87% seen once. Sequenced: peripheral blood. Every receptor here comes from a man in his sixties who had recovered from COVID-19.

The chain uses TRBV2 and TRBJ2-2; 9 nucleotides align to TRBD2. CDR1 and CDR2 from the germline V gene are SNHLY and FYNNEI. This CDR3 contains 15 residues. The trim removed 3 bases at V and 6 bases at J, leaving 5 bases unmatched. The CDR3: CASSEISGGAGELFF. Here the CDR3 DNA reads TGTGCCAGCAGTGAGATTAGCGGGGGAGCCGGGGAGCTGTTTTTT.

The CDR3 nucleotides are TGTGCCAGCAGTGATGGGGGACTCGGGAAGACCCAGTACTTC. This translates into CASSDGGLGKTQYF. The J gene is TRBJ2-5, the V gene TRBV25-1, with TRBD2 as a possible D gene (6 bases). The CDR3 contains 14 residues. CDR1 is MGHDK, CDR2 SYGVNS, per germline. Trimming left V 3 bases short and J 6 bases short, with 14 bases between.

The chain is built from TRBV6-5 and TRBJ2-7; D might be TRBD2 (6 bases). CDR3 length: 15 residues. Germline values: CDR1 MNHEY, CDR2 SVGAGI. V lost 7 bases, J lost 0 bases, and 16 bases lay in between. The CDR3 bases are TGTGCCAGCACGCCCCTGGAGGGAGCCTCCTACGAGCAGTACTTC. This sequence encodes CASTPLEGASYEQYF.

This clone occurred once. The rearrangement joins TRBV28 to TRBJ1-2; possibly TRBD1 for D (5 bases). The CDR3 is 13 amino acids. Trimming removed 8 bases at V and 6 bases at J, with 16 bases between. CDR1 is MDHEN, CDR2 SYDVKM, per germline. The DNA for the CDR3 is TGTGCCAGCGCCCAGGGTAGGATGAATGGCTACACCTTC. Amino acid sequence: CASAQGRMNGYTF.

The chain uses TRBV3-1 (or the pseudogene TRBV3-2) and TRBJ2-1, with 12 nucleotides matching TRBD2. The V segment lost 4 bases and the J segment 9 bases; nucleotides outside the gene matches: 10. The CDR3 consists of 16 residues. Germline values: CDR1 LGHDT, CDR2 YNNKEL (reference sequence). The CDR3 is CASSLRLAGASSEQFF. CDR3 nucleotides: TGTGCCAGCAGCCTTAGACTAGCGGGAGCAAGCAGTGAGCAGTTCTTC.

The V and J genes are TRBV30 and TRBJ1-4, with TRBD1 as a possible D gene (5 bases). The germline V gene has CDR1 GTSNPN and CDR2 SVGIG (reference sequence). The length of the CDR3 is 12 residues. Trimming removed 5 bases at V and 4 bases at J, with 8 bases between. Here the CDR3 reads CAWGALNEKLFF. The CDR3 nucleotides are TGTGCCTGGGGGGCCCTTAATGAAAAACTGTTTTTT.

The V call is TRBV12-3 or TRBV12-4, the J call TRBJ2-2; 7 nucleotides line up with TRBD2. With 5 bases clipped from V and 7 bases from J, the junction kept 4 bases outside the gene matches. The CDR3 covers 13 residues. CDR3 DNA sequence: TGTGCCAGCAGTGGCAGCGGGGACGGGGAGCTGTTTTTT. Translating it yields CASSGSGDGELFF.

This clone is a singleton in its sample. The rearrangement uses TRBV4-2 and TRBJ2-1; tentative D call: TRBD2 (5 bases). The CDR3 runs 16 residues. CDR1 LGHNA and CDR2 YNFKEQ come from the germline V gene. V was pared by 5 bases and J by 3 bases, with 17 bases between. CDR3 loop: CASSVSRGTSYNEQFF. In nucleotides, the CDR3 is TGTGCCAGCAGCGTAAGTCGGGGTACTAGCTACAATGAGCAGTTCTTC.

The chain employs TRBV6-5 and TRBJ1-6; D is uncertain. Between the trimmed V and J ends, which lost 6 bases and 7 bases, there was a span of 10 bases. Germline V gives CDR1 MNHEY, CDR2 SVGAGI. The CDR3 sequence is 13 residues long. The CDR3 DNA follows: TGTGCCAGCAGCATGGGCCCCAATTCACCCCTCCACTTT. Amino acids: CASSMGPNSPLHF.

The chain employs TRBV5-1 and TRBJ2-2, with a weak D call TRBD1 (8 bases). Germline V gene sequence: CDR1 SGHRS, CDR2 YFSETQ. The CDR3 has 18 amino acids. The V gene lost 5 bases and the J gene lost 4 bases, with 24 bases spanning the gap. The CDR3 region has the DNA TGCGCCAGCAGAGCAACCAGGGGGCTTGCGGGAGCCACCGGGGAGCTGTTTTTT. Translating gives CASRATRGLAGATGELFF.

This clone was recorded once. The CDR3 spells CASSQMGRGHNEQFF. The CDR3 nucleotides are TGTGCCAGCAGCCAGATGGGTAGGGGGCACAATGAGCAGTTCTTC. The chain combines TRBV3-1 (or the pseudogene TRBV3-2) with TRBJ2-1; 7 bases fit TRBD1. CDR3 size: 15 residues. Looked up from germline, CDR1 is LGHDT and CDR2 is YNNKEL (reference sequence). The J segment lost 5 bases and the V segment lost 3 bases, leaving 7 bases of the junction unmatched.

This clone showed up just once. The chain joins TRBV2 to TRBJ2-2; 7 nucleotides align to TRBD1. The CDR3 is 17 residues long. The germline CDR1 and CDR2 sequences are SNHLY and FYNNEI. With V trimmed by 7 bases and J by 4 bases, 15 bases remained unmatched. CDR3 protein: CASIPLDRVRVTGELFF. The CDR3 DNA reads TGTGCCAGCATCCCCCTTGACAGGGTTCGCGTCACCGGGGAGCTGTTTTTT.

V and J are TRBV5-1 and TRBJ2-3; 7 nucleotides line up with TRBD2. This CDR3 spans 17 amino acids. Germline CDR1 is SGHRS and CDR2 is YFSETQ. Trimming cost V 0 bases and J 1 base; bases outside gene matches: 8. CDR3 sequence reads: CASSLVGGTFGTDTQYF. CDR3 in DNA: TGCGCCAGCAGCTTGGTGGGAGGGACGTTCGGCACAGATACGCAGTATTTT.

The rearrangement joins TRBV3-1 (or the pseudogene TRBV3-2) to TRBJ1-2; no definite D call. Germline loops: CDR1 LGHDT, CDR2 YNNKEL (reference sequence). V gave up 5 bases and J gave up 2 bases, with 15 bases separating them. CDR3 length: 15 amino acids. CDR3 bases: TGTGCCAGCAGCTCCCTCGGGGAAATAAACTATGGCTACACCTTC. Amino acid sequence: CASSSLGEINYGYTF.

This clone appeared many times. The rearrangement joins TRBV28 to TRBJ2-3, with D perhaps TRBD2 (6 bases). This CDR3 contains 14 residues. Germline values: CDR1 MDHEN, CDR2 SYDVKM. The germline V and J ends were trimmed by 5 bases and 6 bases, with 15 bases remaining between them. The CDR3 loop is CASSRDSSTDTQYF. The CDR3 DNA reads TGTGCCAGCAGTAGGGACTCATCGACTGATACGCAGTATTTT.

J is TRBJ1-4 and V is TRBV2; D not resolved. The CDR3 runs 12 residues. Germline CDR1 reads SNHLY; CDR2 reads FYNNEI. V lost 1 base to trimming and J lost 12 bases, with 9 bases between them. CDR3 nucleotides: TGTGCCAGCAGTGAAGACAGTTTAGAACTGTTTTTT. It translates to CASSEDSLELFF.

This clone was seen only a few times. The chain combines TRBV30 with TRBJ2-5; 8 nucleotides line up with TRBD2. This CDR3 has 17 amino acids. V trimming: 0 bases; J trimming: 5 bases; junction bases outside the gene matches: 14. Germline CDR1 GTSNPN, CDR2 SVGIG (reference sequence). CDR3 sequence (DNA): TGTGCCTGGAGTGTACCCCCCGGGGGGGGGTACCGGGAGACCCAGTACTTC. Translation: CAWSVPPGGGYRETQYF.

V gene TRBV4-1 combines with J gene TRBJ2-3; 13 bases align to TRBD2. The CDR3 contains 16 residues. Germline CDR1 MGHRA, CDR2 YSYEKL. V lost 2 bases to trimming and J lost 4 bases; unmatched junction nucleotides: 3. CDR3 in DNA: TGCGCCAGCAGCCAAAGGACTAGCGGGGGCGCAGATACGCAGTATTTT. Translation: CASSQRTSGGADTQYF.